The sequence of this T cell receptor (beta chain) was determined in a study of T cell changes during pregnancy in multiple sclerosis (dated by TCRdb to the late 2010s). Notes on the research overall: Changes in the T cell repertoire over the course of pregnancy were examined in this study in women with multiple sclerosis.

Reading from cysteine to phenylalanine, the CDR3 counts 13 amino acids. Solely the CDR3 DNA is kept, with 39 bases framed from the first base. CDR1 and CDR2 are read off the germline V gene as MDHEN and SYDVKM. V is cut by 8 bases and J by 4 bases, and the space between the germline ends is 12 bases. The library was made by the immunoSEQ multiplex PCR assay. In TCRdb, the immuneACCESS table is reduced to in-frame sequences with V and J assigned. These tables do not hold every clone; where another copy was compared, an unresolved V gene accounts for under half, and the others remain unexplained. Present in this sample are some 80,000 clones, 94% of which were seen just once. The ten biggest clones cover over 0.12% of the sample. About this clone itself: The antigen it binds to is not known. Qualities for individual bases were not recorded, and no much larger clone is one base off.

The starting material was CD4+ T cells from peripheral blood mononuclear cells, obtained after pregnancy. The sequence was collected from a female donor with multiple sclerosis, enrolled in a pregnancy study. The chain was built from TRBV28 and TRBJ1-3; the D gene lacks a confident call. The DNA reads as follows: TGTGCCAGCGTTGTGGCCCCCGGAAACACCATATATTTT. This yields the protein CASVVAPGNTIYF.